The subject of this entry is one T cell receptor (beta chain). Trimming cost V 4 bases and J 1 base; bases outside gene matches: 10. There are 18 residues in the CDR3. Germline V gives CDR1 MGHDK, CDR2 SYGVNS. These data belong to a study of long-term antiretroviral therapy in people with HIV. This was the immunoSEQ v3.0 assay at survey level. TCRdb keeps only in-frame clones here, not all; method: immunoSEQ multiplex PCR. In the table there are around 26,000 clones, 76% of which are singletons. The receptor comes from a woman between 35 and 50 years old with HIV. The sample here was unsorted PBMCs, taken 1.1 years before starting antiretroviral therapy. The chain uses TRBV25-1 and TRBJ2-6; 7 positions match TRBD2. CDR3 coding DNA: TGTGCCAGCAGTGTCCATCGGGGAGGGATATCTGGGGCCAACGTCCTGACTTTC. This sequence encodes CASSVHRGGISGANVLTF. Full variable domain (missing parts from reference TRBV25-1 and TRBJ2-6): EADIYQTPRYLVIGTGKKITLECSQTMGHDKMYWYQQDPGMELHLIHYSYGVNSTEKGDLSSESTVSRIRTEHFPLTLESARPSHTSQYLCASSVHRGGISGANVLTFGAGSRLTVL.